This T cell receptor (beta chain) was profiled in a study of T cell responses to AZD1222 COVID-19 vaccine. Study results and caveats: Sampling that yielded the repertoires occurred only after the peak T cell response. It was only a handful of AZD1222 recipients who were seropositive at baseline. Among the donors, most were white British and more were female, and clonal diversity was possibly underestimated. Epitopes outside B.1.351 and B.1.1.7 mutated regions reportedly drew nearly half of spike TCRs.

Regarding this clone: Antigen: not known.

The protocol was immunoSEQ multiplex PCR, while the TCRdb copy is restricted to in-frame clones and leaves out a portion. This sample has under 140,000 clones; approximately 94% occur once, and the top ten carry 2.9%. Trimming took off 10 bases at V and 1 base at J, with 16 bases between the two ends. This CDR3 has 14 residues. Per the germline V gene, CDR1 is KGHSH and CDR2 is LQKENI. The V and J genes are TRBV18 and TRBJ1-1; tentative D call: TRBD1 (5 bases). This clonotype was obtained from an adult who received the AZD1222 COVID-19 vaccine. The specimen was peripheral blood, collected 28 days after the second AZD1222 dose. CDR3 coding DNA: TGTGCCACCTTGTACGCAGGGCAGAACACTGAAGCTTTCTTT. This codes for CATLYAGQNTEAFF.